The next 30 T cell receptor beta chains were all read from a single sample in a study of control samples from healthy donors and cancer patients (dated by TCRdb to the early 2020s). Receptors were amplified or captured by the immunoSEQ multiplex PCR assay. Sourced from immuneACCESS, this table was stored by TCRdb with only in-frame sequences that have V and J called. A share of the clones is absent; for the studies checked, an unresolved V gene accounts for under half, and the remainder has no known explanation. This sample is represented by some 120,000 clones; around 92% of them were singletons. The ten largest clones represent 0.55% to 0.65% of the sample. Material: PBMCs. The source of these receptors is a man older than 75 with head and neck cancer.

The gene calls are TRBV7-9 and TRBJ1-2; D ambiguous. The CDR3 runs to 15 residues. The germline CDR1 and CDR2 sequences are SEHNR and FQNEAQ (reference sequence). Trimming stripped 3 bases from V and 0 bases from J, with 11 bases between. The CDR3 loop is CASSFIEQPNYGYTF. DNA for the CDR3: TGTGCCAGCAGCTTTATCGAGCAGCCTAACTATGGCTACACCTTC.

A few counts support this clone. The chain combines TRBV2 with TRBJ1-1; 7 bases line up with TRBD1. Germline V gene sequence: CDR1 SNHLY, CDR2 FYNNEI. This CDR3 region has 14 residues. The trim removed 5 bases at V and 6 bases at J, leaving 9 bases unmatched. The CDR3 is CASSRGGAAAEAFF. The CDR3 coding sequence is TGTGCCAGCAGTCGAGGGGGCGCGGCGGCTGAAGCTTTCTTT. The full variable domain, rest sourced from reference TRBV2 and TRBJ1-1, is EPEVTQTPSHQVTQMGQEVILRCVPISNHLYFYWYRQILGQKVEFLVSFYNNEISEKSEIFDDQFSVERPDGSNFTLKIRSTKLEDSAMYFCASSRGGAAAEAFFGQGTRLTVV.

Concerning this clone: The same CDR3 can be traced to other DNA sequences in this sample. The rearrangement links TRBV4-3 to TRBJ2-3; possibly TRBD2 for D (6 bases). Germline CDR1 LGHNA, CDR2 YSLEER. V was shortened by 0 bases and J by 3 bases, with 10 bases between the two germline ends. This CDR3 region has 15 residues. CDR3 amino acids: CASSQDGRGTDTQYF. As DNA, the CDR3 is TGCGCCAGCAGCCAAGATGGTCGGGGGACAGATACGCAGTATTTT.

V is TRBV27 and J is TRBJ1-3; tentatively, D is TRBD1 (6 bases). V was clipped by 1 base and J by 10 bases, with 23 bases between them. Per the germline V gene, CDR1 is MNHEY and CDR2 is SMNVEV (reference sequence). The CDR3 runs 17 residues. CDR3 amino acids: CASSLFGADSGLGTIYF. DNA for the CDR3: TGTGCCAGCAGTTTATTCGGAGCGGACAGCGGTCTAGGAACCATATATTTT.

The gene calls are TRBV2 and TRBJ2-3; 8 nucleotides line up with TRBD2. J was trimmed by 0 bases and V by 5 bases; bases with no gene match: 7. The CDR3 is made up of 16 amino acids. Germline assignment: CDR1 SNHLY and CDR2 FYNNEI. CDR3 nucleotides: TGTGCCAGCAGTCTGTCTAGCGGGTATAGCACAGATACGCAGTATTTT. Translated, it gives CASSLSSGYSTDTQYF. The entire variable domain, with the rest obtained from reference TRBV2 and TRBJ2-3, is as follows: EPEVTQTPSHQVTQMGQEVILRCVPISNHLYFYWYRQILGQKVEFLVSFYNNEISEKSEIFDDQFSVERPDGSNFTLKIRSTKLEDSAMYFCASSLSSGYSTDTQYFGPGTRLTVL.

This clone is a singleton in its sample. The chain uses TRBV2 and TRBJ2-1; 9 positions match TRBD2. The V and J ends lost 1 base and 7 bases, in that order; junction bases with no gene match: 2. CDR3 size: 14 residues. Germline V gives CDR1 SNHLY, CDR2 FYNNEI. This CDR3 reads CASSEETSGNEQFF. CDR3 coding DNA: TGTGCCAGCAGTGAAGAGACTAGCGGAAATGAGCAGTTCTTC.

Here the CDR3 DNA reads TGCAGCGTTGTGACTAGCGGGACCTCCTACGAGCAGTACTTC. Translation: CSVVTSGTSYEQYF. J is TRBJ2-7 and V is TRBV29-1; 11 positions match TRBD2. Germline CDR1 reads SQVTM; CDR2 reads ANQGSEA. The CDR3 runs to 14 residues. J lost 0 bases, V lost 4 bases, and 2 bases had no gene match.

The chain joins TRBV15 to TRBJ1-1; D remains ambiguous. V was pared by 0 bases and J by 2 bases, with 7 bases between. The CDR3 is 14 amino acids. Germline CDR1 reads LNHNV; CDR2 reads YYDKDF (reference sequence). The CDR3 nucleotides read TGTGCCACCAGCAGAGAGTCTACTAACACTGAAGCTTTCTTT. Amino acid sequence: CATSRESTNTEAFF.

V is TRBV19 and J is TRBJ1-2; D is unclear. Germline values: CDR1 LNHDA, CDR2 SQIVND (reference sequence). The CDR3 runs 12 residues. The germline V and J ends were trimmed by 5 bases and 4 bases, with 8 bases remaining between them. The CDR3 region has the DNA TGTGCCAGTAGTGTCTCGGGCTATGGCTACACCTTC. Residues: CASSVSGYGYTF.

This chain joins TRBV9 and TRBJ1-3, with TRBD1 matching 7 bases. This CDR3 comprises 14 residues. CDR1 SGDLS and CDR2 YYNGEE come from the germline V gene. The V segment lost 4 bases and the J segment 4 bases; nucleotides outside the gene matches: 5. Written as DNA, the CDR3 is TGTGCCAGCAGCCAGGGGGGGTTAGGAAACACCATATATTTT. Translation gives CASSQGGLGNTIYF.

CDR3 in DNA: TGTGCCAGCAGCCAAAGCCCCCTGGTATACAATGAGCAGTTCTTC. This encodes CASSQSPLVYNEQFF. The chain couples TRBV7-8 to TRBJ2-1, with no clear D. The germline gives CDR1 SGHVS, CDR2 FQNEAQ. Between the trimmed V and J ends, which lost 5 bases and 4 bases, there was a span of 15 bases. This CDR3 comprises 15 residues. Based on the CDR3 plus reference TRBV7-8 and TRBJ2-1, the full variable domain is GAGVSQSPRYKVAKRGQDVALRCDPISGHVSLFWYQQALGQGPEFLTYFQNEAQLDKSGLPSDRFFAERPEGSVSTLKIQRTQQEDSAVYLCASSQSPLVYNEQFFGPGTRLTVL.

CDR3: CASGAQFVSDTQYF. Here the CDR3 DNA reads TGCGCCAGCGGGGCCCAGTTCGTTTCAGATACGCAGTATTTT. The chain uses TRBV5-1 and TRBJ2-3; tentative D call: TRBD1 (5 bases). The CDR3 runs 14 residues. Germline V CDR1 and CDR2: SGHRS, YFSETQ. Trimming removed 7 bases from V and 4 bases from J, with 16 bases in between.

This clone appeared a few times. The rearrangement links TRBV25-1 to TRBJ1-2, with TRBD1 matching 7 bases. The CDR3 sequence is 13 residues long. Losses at the gene ends were 6 bases for V and 5 bases for J; bases not matched to a gene: 6. Germline V lookup: CDR1 MGHDK, CDR2 SYGVNS. This chain's CDR3 is CASSQGGAYGYTF. CDR3 nucleotide sequence: TGTGCCAGCAGCCAGGGGGGGGCTTATGGCTACACCTTC.

V and J are TRBV18 and TRBJ1-5; D unclear. The CDR3 is 14 amino acids. The V end lost 2 bases, the J end lost 2 bases, and 7 bases lay between the germline ends. Germline V gene lookup returns CDR1 KGHSH and CDR2 LQKENI. The CDR3 spells CASSPGDGNQPQHF. The CDR3 DNA sequence: TGTGCCAGCTCACCAGGGGATGGCAATCAGCCCCAGCATTTT. Drawing the rest from reference TRBV18 and TRBJ1-5, the complete variable domain is NAGVMQNPRHLVRRRGQEARLRCSPMKGHSHVYWYRQLPEEGLKFMVYLQKENIIDESGMPKERFSAEFPKEGPSILRIQQVVRGDSAAYFCASSPGDGNQPQHFGDGTRLSIL.

The chain employs TRBV27 and TRBJ2-3, with TRBD2 identical over 14 bases. Trimming at V came to 5 bases and at J to 5 bases, leaving 6 bases not matched to a gene. Germline V CDR1 and CDR2: MNHEY, SMNVEV (reference sequence). The CDR3 extends over 16 amino acids. DNA of the CDR3: TGTGCCAGCAGTACGCGAGGACTAGCGGGAGGAGATACGCAGTATTTT. Translating gives CASSTRGLAGGDTQYF.

J is TRBJ1-1 and V is TRBV7-8; 7 positions agree with TRBD1. Losses at the gene ends were 5 bases for V and 2 bases for J; bases not matched to a gene: 2. Germline V gene sequence: CDR1 SGHVS, CDR2 FQNEAQ. The CDR3 loop spans 13 amino acids. The CDR3 protein is CASSRDRNTEAFF. The CDR3 DNA follows: TGTGCCAGCAGCCGGGACAGAAACACTGAAGCTTTCTTT. Full variable domain (outside the CDR3, taken from reference TRBV7-8 and TRBJ1-1): GAGVSQSPRYKVAKRGQDVALRCDPISGHVSLFWYQQALGQGPEFLTYFQNEAQLDKSGLPSDRFFAERPEGSVSTLKIQRTQQEDSAVYLCASSRDRNTEAFFGQGTRLTVV.

The chain couples TRBV21-1 to TRBJ2-7. TRBV21-1 is listed as a pseudogene. The CDR3 runs to 18 residues. DNA for the CDR3: TGTGCCAGCAGCAAAGTAGGGAGCAGGGCTTTTGTCCCCTACGAGCAGTACTTC. Protein product: CASSKVGSRAFVPYEQYF.

This sequence joins TRBV6-2 or TRBV6-3 and TRBJ2-3; 7 bases line up with TRBD2. Per germline, CDR1 MNHEY and CDR2 SVGEGT. V lost 6 bases and J lost 3; bases outside the gene matches: 6. CDR3 length: 14 amino acids. CDR3 region: CASSSTSETDTQYF. Here the CDR3 DNA reads TGTGCCAGCAGCTCCACTAGCGAGACAGATACGCAGTATTTT.

The rearrangement uses TRBV5-4 and TRBJ1-2, with 10 positions matching TRBD1. The germline gives CDR1 SGHNT, CDR2 YYREEE (reference sequence). Unmatched junction bases numbered 5, after V lost 4 bases and J lost 5 bases. The CDR3 loop spans 14 amino acids. CDR3 nucleotide sequence: TGTGCCAGCAGCCAGGGACAGGGGATGTATGGCTACACCTTC. Its protein is CASSQGQGMYGYTF.

V gene TRBV5-5 combines with J gene TRBJ2-1, with D tentatively TRBD1 or TRBD2 (6 bases each). Between the trimmed V and J ends, which lost 6 bases and 0 bases, there was a span of 13 bases. CDR1 SGHKS and CDR2 YYEKEE come from the germline V gene (reference sequence). This CDR3 has 15 residues. The CDR3 nucleotides are TGTGCCAGCAAAGGGGGGAGGAGCTCCTACAATGAGCAGTTCTTC. It translates to CASKGGRSSYNEQFF.

This clone was seen just once. The chain joins TRBV5-4 to TRBJ2-7, with TRBD2 as a possible D gene (7 bases). Trimming took 4 bases from V and 4 from J, leaving 12 bases between them. Germline-derived CDR1 and CDR2 are SGHNT and YYREEE (reference sequence). This CDR3 has 13 residues. CDR3 DNA sequence: TGTGCCAGCAGCATCGCGGGGGCTTACGAGCAGTACTTC. This translates into CASSIAGAYEQYF.

This chain connects TRBV29-1 to TRBJ1-3; D unclear. With 5 bases removed from V and 4 bases from J, the gap between germline ends came to 3 bases. This CDR3 region has 10 residues. Germline loops: CDR1 SQVTM, CDR2 ANQGSEA. The CDR3 DNA reads as TGCAGCGTTTTGGGAAACACCATATATTTT. Residues: CSVLGNTIYF.

This clone was seen just once. V and J are TRBV5-6 and TRBJ1-4, with 8 nucleotides matching TRBD1. CDR3 length: 16 amino acids. Germline V gene sequence: CDR1 SGHDT, CDR2 YYEEEE. Unmatched junction bases numbered 13, after V lost 4 bases and J lost 8 bases. The CDR3 reads CASSRPQGGVREKLFF. The CDR3 nucleotides read TGTGCCAGCAGCCGCCCACAGGGGGGGGTTCGGGAAAAACTGTTTTTT.

This rearrangement joins TRBV27 to TRBJ1-5, with D tentatively TRBD1 (6 bases). Trimming left V 2 bases short and J 6 bases short, with 14 bases between. Germline CDR1 MNHEY, CDR2 SMNVEV (reference sequence). This CDR3 comprises 15 residues. The CDR3 DNA reads TGTGCCAGCAGTTTAGGTGGGGGGCTATCTCAGCCCCAGCATTTT. It is translated as CASSLGGGLSQPQHF.

This sequence joins TRBV12-3 or TRBV12-4 and TRBJ1-1; D call uncertain. There are 11 residues in the CDR3. V lost 4 bases and J 11 bases, leaving 11 bases between the germline ends. The CDR3 region has the DNA TGTGCCAGCAGTTCTTGGCCGGTCGCTTTCTTT. Protein sequence: CASSSWPVAFF.

The rearrangement links TRBV5-5 to TRBJ2-7; D might be TRBD1 or TRBD2, each matching 5 bases. The CDR3 covers 15 residues. V shed 2 bases and J shed 2 bases, with 14 bases lying between them. The germline gives CDR1 SGHKS, CDR2 YYEKEE (reference sequence). CDR3 loop: CASSFLGVGPYEQYF. CDR3 in DNA: TGTGCCAGCAGCTTTTTGGGGGTAGGACCCTACGAGCAGTACTTC.

The chain links TRBV19 to TRBJ1-3; 11 nucleotides line up with TRBD1. In germline, CDR1 is LNHDA, CDR2 SQIVND (reference sequence). This CDR3 has 15 amino acids. With V trimmed by 6 bases and J by 3 bases, 4 bases remained unmatched. For the CDR3, the DNA is TGTGCCAGTAGGCGGGACAGGGGGAATGGAAACACCATATATTTT. Translating it yields CASRRDRGNGNTIYF.

The gene calls are TRBV5-1 and TRBJ2-2; either TRBD1 or TRBD2 may supply D (5 bases each). The CDR3 spans 15 residues. CDR1 and CDR2 from the germline V gene are SGHRS and YFSETQ. V lost 5 bases and J lost 3, with 14 bases in between. The CDR3 sequence is CASRPSGTDTGELFF. DNA of the CDR3: TGCGCCAGCAGGCCCTCCGGGACGGACACCGGGGAGCTGTTTTTT. The entire variable domain, with the rest obtained from reference TRBV5-1 and TRBJ2-2, is as follows: KAGVTQTPRYLIKTRGQQVTLSCSPISGHRSVSWYQQTPGQGLQFLFEYFSETQRNKGNFPGRFSGRQFSNSRSEMNVSTLELGDSALYLCASRPSGTDTGELFFGEGSRLTVL.

This sequence joins TRBV11-3 and TRBJ2-5; D is unclear. CDR1 and CDR2 (germline): SGHNT, YENEEA. This CDR3 region has 13 residues. Trimming took 4 bases from V and 4 from J, leaving 10 bases between them. For the CDR3, the DNA is TGTGCCAGCAGCTGGGGTTACGGAGAGACCCAGTACTTC. This gives the protein CASSWGYGETQYF.

This clone occurred once. The gene calls are TRBV27 and TRBJ2-7, with 11 nucleotides matching TRBD2. J gave up 2 bases and V 4 bases, and 10 bases lay outside the gene matches. This CDR3 region has 17 residues. Germline CDR1 is MNHEY and CDR2 is SMNVEV (reference sequence). The CDR3 protein is CASSSSHLLAGAYEQYF. Written as DNA, the CDR3 is TGTGCCAGCAGTTCCTCGCACTTACTAGCGGGGGCCTACGAGCAGTACTTC.